This T cell receptor beta chain was documented in a study of T-cell memory formation after mild COVID-19. Study details: Clusters were largely donor specific.

TCRdb re-called the 5' RACE reads through MiXCR, storing one row per CDR3 protein. The data show roughly 100,000 distinct CDR3 sequences, approximately 15% seen once. This clonotype showed up many times. J was trimmed by 3 bases and V by 3 bases; bases with no gene match: 15. Germline CDR1 reads DFQATT; CDR2 reads SNEGSKA (reference sequence). This CDR3 is built from 19 residues. This clonotype originated in an adult woman who had mild COVID-19 (a few samples of this study predate the infection). Cell type and time point are not known. Sequencing was done on a sample of PBMCs or a T cell subset sorted from them (not recorded which). The genes are TRBV20-1 and TRBJ2-7; TRBD2 agrees at 15 bases. For the CDR3, the DNA is TGCAGTGCTAGTGGACTAGCGGGAGGGCCATCGCGCCCAGGCTACGAGCAGTACTTC. The encoded protein is CSASGLAGGPSRPGYEQYF.